Below, 17 T cell receptor beta chains from the same sample are listed, as sequenced in a study of blood T cell repertoires in COVID-19. Sequencing was performed with immunoSEQ multiplex PCR; in TCRdb, only in-frame clones are kept and a portion is missing. The sample carries approximately 100,000 clones, 70% to 90% recorded once. The specimen was peripheral blood. The receptors stem from a woman aged 60-75 years with acute or convalescent COVID-19.

The chain combines TRBV7-6 with TRBJ1-3; D call uncertain. The CDR3 sequence is 16 residues long. Between the trimmed V and J ends, which lost 0 bases and 4 bases, there was a span of 13 bases. CDR1 and CDR2 (germline): SGHVS, FNYEAQ. This chain's CDR3 is CASSLAPIGKGNTIYF. The CDR3 DNA sequence: TGTGCCAGCAGCTTAGCGCCGATTGGCAAAGGAAACACCATATATTTT.

The V call is TRBV5-1, the J call TRBJ1-4; tentative D call: TRBD1 (5 bases). Germline assignment: CDR1 SGHRS and CDR2 YFSETQ. CDR3 length: 14 residues. The V gene lost 3 bases and the J gene lost 4 bases, with 10 bases spanning the gap. CDR3 region: CASSWGDDNEKLFF. The CDR3 DNA follows: TGCGCCAGCAGCTGGGGGGACGATAATGAAAAACTGTTTTTT.

CDR3 DNA: TGTGCCAGCAGCTACACCGGGACTGGTCCCGGGGAGCTGTTTTTT. This sequence encodes CASSYTGTGPGELFF. V and J are TRBV7-3 and TRBJ2-2; D might be TRBD2 (6 bases). Germline loops: CDR1 SGHTA, CDR2 FQGTGA. The CDR3 is 15 residues long. Trimming left V 4 bases short and J 6 bases short, with 15 bases between.

V is TRBV4-3 and J is TRBJ2-3; tentatively, D is TRBD2 (7 bases). The CDR3 runs to 16 residues. Germline V gene lookup returns CDR1 LGHNA and CDR2 YSLEER. V lost 0 bases to trimming and J lost 2 bases, with 12 bases between them. CDR3 DNA sequence: TGCGCCAGCAGCCAAGATAGGGGGGGGCCCACAGATACGCAGTATTTT. Protein sequence: CASSQDRGGPTDTQYF.

This chain connects TRBV2 to TRBJ2-1; D may be TRBD2 (6 bases). V was pared by 1 base and J by 5 bases, with 21 bases between. CDR3 length equals 18 residues. Germline V CDR1 and CDR2: SNHLY, FYNNEI. This CDR3 is CASSEGGVRSERHNEQFF. CDR3 in DNA: TGTGCCAGCAGTGAAGGGGGGGTGCGTAGCGAACGCCACAATGAGCAGTTCTTC.

V and J are TRBV29-1 and TRBJ1-2; D is unresolved. This CDR3 comprises 12 residues. Trimming removed 4 bases from V and 6 bases from J, with 12 bases in between. CDR1 and CDR2 from the germline V gene are SQVTM and ANQGSEA. The CDR3 sequence: CSVAGGSHGYTF. In DNA, the CDR3 is TGCAGCGTTGCGGGAGGGTCCCATGGCTACACCTTC.

The J gene is TRBJ2-7, the V gene TRBV7-2; TRBD2 matches at 9 bases. The CDR3 totals 14 residues. Looked up from germline, CDR1 is SGHTA and CDR2 is FQGNSA. The V gene end was trimmed by 5 bases and the J gene end by 6 bases; junction bases not matched to a gene: 8. CDR3 protein: CASSPSAGGVEQYF. The DNA of the CDR3 is TGTGCCAGCAGCCCCTCGGCGGGGGGGGTCGAGCAGTACTTC. Complete variable domain (other parts from reference TRBV7-2 and TRBJ2-7): GAGVSQSPSNKVTEKGKDVELRCDPISGHTALYWYRQSLGQGLEFLIYFQGNSAPDKSGLPSDRFSAERTGGSVSTLTIQRTQQEDSAVYLCASSPSAGGVEQYFGPGTRLTVT.

The chain has TRBV3-1 (or the pseudogene TRBV3-2) and TRBJ1-6; the D is unclear. The CDR3 runs to 14 residues. Germline CDR1 and CDR2: LGHDT and YNNKEL (reference sequence). V dropped 1 base and J dropped 5 bases, with 6 bases sitting between them. The CDR3 nucleotides read TGTGCCAGCAGCCAAGGGCAGGATAATTCACCCCTCCACTTT. This sequence encodes CASSQGQDNSPLHF.

The V call is TRBV7-9, the J call TRBJ1-2; D possibly corresponds to TRBD1 (5 bases). The CDR3 contains 13 residues. V lost 4 bases and J 2 bases, leaving 8 bases between the germline ends. Germline CDR1 reads SEHNR; CDR2 reads FQNEAQ (reference sequence). The CDR3 loop reads CASSSQVNYGYTF. The DNA of the CDR3 is TGTGCCAGCAGCTCACAGGTCAACTATGGCTACACCTTC.

This rearrangement joins TRBV3-1 (or the pseudogene TRBV3-2) to TRBJ2-1, with TRBD2 as a possible D gene (6 bases). Germline assignment: CDR1 LGHDT and CDR2 YNNKEL (reference sequence). The CDR3 consists of 15 residues. The V end was cut by 1 base, the J end by 6 bases, with 13 bases between. CDR3 residues: CASSQGLVSGNEQFF. For the CDR3, the DNA is TGTGCCAGCAGCCAAGGACTAGTCTCCGGCAATGAGCAGTTCTTC.

The rearrangement joins TRBV19 to TRBJ2-1, with D perhaps matching TRBD1 (6 bases). Germline lookup yields CDR1 LNHDA and CDR2 SQIVND (reference sequence). Trimming shortened V by 1 base and J by 2 bases, and 9 bases separated the two germline ends. The CDR3 spans 15 residues. The DNA for the CDR3 is TGTGCCAGTAGTATAGGGTGGACAGCCTACAATGAGCAGTTCTTC. Amino acids: CASSIGWTAYNEQFF. Full variable domain (outside the CDR3, taken from reference TRBV19 and TRBJ2-1): DGGITQSPKYLFRKEGQNVTLSCEQNLNHDAMYWYRQDPGQGLRLIYYSQIVNDFQKGDIAEGYSVSREKKESFPLTVTSAQKNPTAFYLCASSIGWTAYNEQFFGPGTRLTVL.

The chain is built from TRBV19 and TRBJ1-2; TRBD1 matches 8 bases. Germline values: CDR1 LNHDA, CDR2 SQIVND (reference sequence). After removal of 10 bases from V and 2 bases from J, the junction contained 9 bases not matched to a gene. This CDR3 is 14 amino acids long. CDR3 DNA sequence: TGTGCCACCGCCCGGACAGGGACCAACTATGGCTACACCTTC. Amino acids: CATARTGTNYGYTF.

The chain couples TRBV6-5 to TRBJ1-5, with 11 bases aligning to TRBD1. Germline lookup yields CDR1 MNHEY and CDR2 SVGAGI. The length of the CDR3 is 13 residues. V shed 7 bases and J 7 bases; nucleotides not matched to a gene: 3. CDR3 in DNA: TGTGCCAGCACCGGGACAGGGGGGCAGCCCCAGCATTTT. The encoded protein is CASTGTGGQPQHF.

This chain joins TRBV2 and TRBJ1-5; 7 positions agree with TRBD1. The CDR3 is made up of 13 amino acids. V shed 4 bases and J 10 bases; nucleotides not matched to a gene: 7. Per germline, CDR1 SNHLY and CDR2 FYNNEI. In nucleotides, the CDR3 is TGTGCCAGCAGTGTGGATCGACAGGGCCCCCAGCATTTT. This translates into CASSVDRQGPQHF.

This chain uses TRBV6-2 or TRBV6-3 with TRBJ1-5; tentative D call: TRBD1 (6 bases). The germline V gene has CDR1 MNHEY and CDR2 SVGEGT. This CDR3 spans 16 amino acids. V lost 2 bases, J lost 4 bases, and 15 bases lay in between. CDR3 in amino acids: CASSYGKGVVNQPQHF. The CDR3 coding sequence is TGTGCCAGCAGTTACGGAAAGGGGGTCGTTAATCAGCCCCAGCATTTT.

The chain couples TRBV5-1 to TRBJ2-1, with a tentative D call TRBD2 (6 bases). The CDR3 is 15 amino acids. CDR1 and CDR2 (germline): SGHRS, YFSETQ. V lost 1 base to trimming and J lost 5 bases, with 13 bases between them. The CDR3 loop is CASSLTGVGNNEQFF. CDR3 coding DNA: TGCGCCAGCAGCTTGACGGGGGTTGGAAACAATGAGCAGTTCTTC.

The chain uses TRBV3-1 (or the pseudogene TRBV3-2) and TRBJ2-7, with D possibly matching TRBD1 (6 bases). This CDR3 has 13 residues. Germline CDR1 LGHDT, CDR2 YNNKEL (reference sequence). V dropped 0 bases and J dropped 6 bases, with 9 bases sitting between them. The CDR3 spells CASSQETRGEQYF. The CDR3, as DNA: TGTGCCAGCAGCCAAGAGACCAGGGGCGAGCAGTACTTC.